This T cell receptor beta chain is drawn from a study of blood T cells in healthy people across ages. Of note for this clonotype: As yet, its antigen is unknown.

It was with a sample-barcoded 5' primer and a J-beta primer mix that a second PCR of roughly 7 to 12 cycles was run. In TCRdb, the 5' RACE reads were re-called with MiXCR into one record per CDR3 protein. The table lists over a million distinct CDR3 sequences, approximately 26% of them singletons. Sample donors were healthy Caucasian individuals that came from Russia, aged 6 to 90. Each sample had at least 6.5 million PBMCs isolated. Study-level points and caveats: Not knowing donor CMV status may have confounded expanded clonotype changes.

This same sample was also taken into another study, of T cells of mothers and their children.

The sample was blood. The sequence was obtained from a girl aged 2 to 10 in good health.

This chain's CDR3 is CASSQRTRYEQYF. CDR3 bases: TGCGCCAGCAGCCAGAGGACCCGCTACGAGCAGTACTTC. J is TRBJ2-7 and V is TRBV4-3; D remains unclear. Trimming shortened V by 3 bases and J by 3 bases, and 9 bases separated the two germline ends. Germline V gene lookup returns CDR1 LGHNA and CDR2 YSLEER. The CDR3 is 13 amino acids.